The 24 T cell receptor beta chains below come from one sample, sequenced in a study of neurological immune-mediated disorders. Each CDR3 protein gets one entry after TCRdb re-called the 5' RACE reads with MiXCR. The sample contains 50,000 to 70,000 distinct CDR3 sequences, over 9.5% of which appear only once. Sequencing was carried out using PBMCs. The receptors come from a woman aged 55-75 years with HTLV-1-associated myelopathy (HAM/TSP).

This clonotype was seen repeatedly, ten times or more. This rearrangement joins TRBV29-1 to TRBJ2-5; 7 nucleotides agree with TRBD2. V dropped 7 bases and J dropped 1; count of bases not matched to a gene: 3. The CDR3 extends over 12 amino acids. Germline CDR1 and CDR2: SQVTM and ANQGSEA. This CDR3 is CSATSAQETQYF. The CDR3 nucleotides read TGCAGCGCTACTAGCGCCCAAGAGACCCAGTACTTC.

This clonotype was recorded once. Here the CDR3 DNA reads TGTGCCAGCAGTCACAAGAACACCGGGGAGCTGTTTTTT. This encodes CASSHKNTGELFF. The chain carries TRBV3-1 and TRBJ2-2; D not resolved. Deletions cut 6 bases from V and 1 base from J, with 6 bases between. This CDR3 has 13 residues. The V gene's germline CDR1 is LGHDT and CDR2 YNNKEL (reference sequence).

Many counts were recorded for this clonotype. V gene TRBV15 combines with J gene TRBJ2-5, with D possibly being TRBD1 (6 bases). V lost 0 bases and J lost 5, with 13 bases in between. The germline gives CDR1 LNHNV, CDR2 YYDKDF (reference sequence). CDR3 length: 15 residues. The chain's CDR3 is CATSRDLGAWETQYF. CDR3 in DNA: TGTGCCACCAGCAGAGATCTGGGGGCCTGGGAGACCCAGTACTTC.

This clonotype was found many times. The gene calls are TRBV20-1 and TRBJ2-1; the match to TRBD2 covers 7 bases. The CDR3 length is 14 residues. Germline values: CDR1 DFQATT, CDR2 SNEGSKA (reference sequence). The CDR3 is CSPSGRASYNEQFF. DNA of the CDR3: TGCAGCCCTAGTGGGAGGGCCTCTTACAATGAGCAGTTCTTC.

This clonotype was observed many times. The J gene is TRBJ2-3, the V gene TRBV5-6; no clear D gene. The CDR3 contains 14 residues. Germline-derived CDR1 and CDR2 are SGHDT and YYEEEE. Between the trimmed V and J ends, which lost 4 bases and 14 bases, there was a span of 23 bases. The CDR3 region is CASSAEPRKRTRYF. The CDR3 DNA is TGTGCCAGCAGCGCAGAACCCCGGAAGAGAACGAGGTATTTT.

This clonotype has at least ten counts. The genes are TRBV3-1 and TRBJ2-7, with 10 bases aligning to TRBD1. This CDR3 has 15 amino acids. Germline V lookup: CDR1 LGHDT, CDR2 YNNKEL (reference sequence). J was trimmed by 3 bases and V by 1 base; bases with no gene match: 3. CDR3 in amino acids: CASSQGRTGGYEQYF. The CDR3 bases are TGTGCCAGCAGCCAAGGGAGGACAGGGGGCTACGAGCAGTACTTC.

This clonotype was detected many times. V and J are TRBV20-1 and TRBJ2-1; 11 nucleotides align to TRBD2. The V and J ends lost 6 bases and 9 bases, in that order; junction bases with no gene match: 10. CDR1 and CDR2 (germline): DFQATT, SNEGSKA (reference sequence). The CDR3 is 14 amino acids. DNA of the CDR3: TGCAGTGCCCTGACTAGCGGGATACGTAGTGAGCAGTTCTTC. It codes for CSALTSGIRSEQFF.

The sample holds many counts of this clonotype. The gene calls are TRBV20-1 and TRBJ2-7; tentative D call: TRBD1 (5 bases). The CDR3 is 13 residues long. V was cut by 0 bases and J by 4 bases, with 10 bases left in between. Germline CDR1 is DFQATT and CDR2 is SNEGSKA (reference sequence). The CDR3 spells CSAREAWTYEQYF. Written as DNA, the CDR3 is TGCAGTGCTAGAGAAGCATGGACATACGAGCAGTACTTC.

This clonotype was counted only a few times. The V call is TRBV5-1, the J call TRBJ2-5; 9 bases fit TRBD2. The V gene end was trimmed by 0 bases and the J gene end by 5 bases; junction bases not matched to a gene: 14. This CDR3 is built from 18 residues. CDR1 is SGHRS, CDR2 YFSETQ, per germline. Here the CDR3 reads CASSLALAGPLTGETQYF. In nucleotides, the CDR3 is TGCGCCAGCAGCTTGGCGCTAGCGGGACCTTTGACGGGGGAGACCCAGTACTTC.

The chain recombines TRBV7-9 with TRBJ2-7; D is uncertain. V shed 3 bases and J shed 6 bases, with 12 bases lying between them. CDR1 and CDR2 from the germline V gene are SEHNR and FQNEAQ (reference sequence). CDR3 length: 13 amino acids. Written as DNA, the CDR3 is TGTGCCAGCAGCTTTAACGCCCCTAGCGAGCAGTACTTC. It encodes CASSFNAPSEQYF.

Only a few counts were recorded for this clonotype. The chain recombines TRBV20-1 with TRBJ2-7, with a weak D call TRBD2 (6 bases). V lost 4 bases and J lost 3, with 16 bases in between. The germline gives CDR1 DFQATT, CDR2 SNEGSKA (reference sequence). This CDR3 is 14 amino acids long. The CDR3 coding sequence is TGCAGTGCTACTCGCCAGGGACTGGGCTACGAGCAGTACTTC. Translation gives CSATRQGLGYEQYF.

There are many counts of this clonotype. The rearrangement joins TRBV7-9 to TRBJ1-2; TRBD1 matches at 7 bases. Per germline, CDR1 SEHNR and CDR2 FQNEAQ (reference sequence). The CDR3 is made up of 14 amino acids. Unmatched junction bases numbered 9, after V lost 5 bases and J lost 6 bases. The CDR3 coding sequence is TGTGCCAGCAGCCCCACAGGGGTCCCAGATGGCTACACCTTC. Protein product: CASSPTGVPDGYTF.

The chain has TRBV6-5 and TRBJ2-5; either TRBD1 or TRBD2 may supply D (5 bases each). The CDR3 is made up of 14 amino acids. Germline CDR1 MNHEY, CDR2 SVGAGI. Trimming cost V 9 bases and J 2 bases, with 16 bases left between them. The CDR3 sequence is CARSTGTGQETQYF. DNA for the CDR3: TGTGCCAGAAGTACCGGGACGGGACAAGAGACCCAGTACTTC.

The chain couples TRBV20-1 to TRBJ2-1; a possible D gene is TRBD1 (6 bases). Per the germline V gene, CDR1 is DFQATT and CDR2 is SNEGSKA (reference sequence). The ends were cut back, 4 bases at V and 8 bases at J, with 12 bases in the middle. The CDR3 sequence is 12 residues long. The CDR3 spells CSAMGAGHEQFF. CDR3 DNA sequence: TGCAGTGCTATGGGGGCGGGTCATGAGCAGTTCTTC.

This clonotype was recorded at least ten times. This chain uses TRBV9 with TRBJ2-5; 7 bases agree with TRBD2. Germline V gene lookup returns CDR1 SGDLS and CDR2 YYNGEE. V was clipped by 3 bases and J by 2 bases; unmatched bases: 7. This CDR3 comprises 15 residues. The CDR3: CASSASGAGQETQYF. In DNA form, the CDR3 reads TGTGCCAGCAGCGCGAGCGGGGCGGGGCAAGAGACCCAGTACTTC. The whole variable domain, remainder taken from reference TRBV9 and TRBJ2-5, is DSGVTQTPKHLITATGQRVTLRCSPRSGDLSVYWYQQSLDQGLQFLIQYYNGEERAKGNILERFSAQQFPDLHSELNLSSLELGDSALYFCASSASGAGQETQYFGPGTRLLVL.

The CDR3 reads CSARDQRQSSYEQYF. For the CDR3, the DNA is TGCAGTGCTAGAGATCAAAGACAGAGCTCCTACGAGCAGTACTTC. The rearrangement joins TRBV20-1 to TRBJ2-7; a weak D match, TRBD1 (5 bases). The CDR3 has 15 residues. V was cut by 0 bases and J by 0 bases, with 12 bases left in between. Germline values: CDR1 DFQATT, CDR2 SNEGSKA (reference sequence).

This clonotype was seen many times. This chain joins TRBV5-1 and TRBJ1-2; D is possibly TRBD1 (5 bases). The CDR3 extends over 13 amino acids. The V gene lost 2 bases and the J gene lost 8 bases, with 13 bases spanning the gap. The germline V gene has CDR1 SGHRS and CDR2 YFSETQ. The CDR3: CASSFSRAGGYTF. CDR3 DNA: TGCGCCAGCAGCTTCTCCAGGGCGGGAGGCTACACCTTC.

This clonotype came up many times. The V gene is TRBV7-2, the J gene TRBJ2-3; D gene ambiguous. CDR3 length: 12 amino acids. CDR1 SGHTA and CDR2 FQGNSA come from the germline V gene. Trimming left V 5 bases short and J 1 base short, with 4 bases between. CDR3 amino acids: CASSPGTDTQYF. The CDR3 nucleotides are TGTGCCAGCAGCCCGGGCACAGATACGCAGTATTTT.

Notes on this clonotype: A much larger clone lies one base from this, so it may be a read error. This chain connects TRBV7-2 to TRBJ2-6, with D hard to call. Germline V gene sequence: CDR1 SGHTA, CDR2 FQGNSA. The CDR3 contains 15 residues. CDR3 region: CASTRPHSGTNVLTF. CDR3 bases: TGTGCCAGTACAAGACCACACTCTGGGACCAACGTCCTGACTTTC.

This clonotype has a handful of counts. The J gene is TRBJ2-1, the V gene TRBV10-2; D gene unclear. This CDR3 has 12 amino acids. V was shortened by 5 bases and J by 5 bases, with 7 bases between the two germline ends. Germline values: CDR1 WSHSY, CDR2 SAAADI. In nucleotides, the CDR3 is TGCGCCAGCAGTCAATCGGACAATGAGCAGTTCTTC. The encoded protein is CASSQSDNEQFF.

This clonotype has ten or more counts. The J gene is TRBJ2-7, the V gene TRBV6-5, with D unclear. Between the trimmed V and J ends, which lost 3 bases and 2 bases, there was a span of 8 bases. This CDR3 is built from 13 residues. Per germline, CDR1 MNHEY and CDR2 SVGAGI. The CDR3 region has the DNA TGTGCCAGCAGTTATAACACCGCCTACGAGCAGTACTTC. The encoded protein is CASSYNTAYEQYF.

This clonotype occurred many times. The chain recombines TRBV2 with TRBJ2-4; 11 bases are a match to TRBD2. CDR3 size: 18 residues. The V gene end was trimmed by 0 bases and the J gene end by 2 bases; junction bases not matched to a gene: 6. Germline CDR1 reads SNHLY; CDR2 reads FYNNEI. The CDR3: CASSEAPLAGGPKNIQYF. CDR3 nucleotides: TGTGCCAGCAGTGAAGCCCCTCTAGCGGGAGGACCCAAAAACATTCAGTACTTC.

For this clonotype: This sequence may be a read error, since a much larger clone differs from it by one base. The rearrangement uses TRBV3-1 and TRBJ2-2; D is undetermined. The CDR3 loop spans 15 amino acids. V shed 0 bases and J shed 6 bases, with 11 bases lying between them. Germline V gene lookup returns CDR1 LGHDT and CDR2 YNNKEL (reference sequence). CDR3 sequence (DNA): TGTGCCAGCAGCCAAGATAGTAGTGGCGCCGGGGAGCTGTTTTTT. It codes for CASSQDSSGAGELFF.

There are many counts of this clonotype. J is TRBJ2-3 and V is TRBV29-1, with a possible D match to TRBD2 (6 bases). Germline V lookup: CDR1 SQVTM, CDR2 ANQGSEA. The CDR3 loop spans 12 amino acids. Trimming pared 5 bases from V and 4 bases from J, leaving 10 bases between. The CDR3: CSVLREADTQYF. The CDR3 DNA reads TGCAGCGTTCTCAGGGAGGCAGATACGCAGTATTTT.